A single sample is the source of the 28 T cell receptor beta chains below, sequenced in a study of blood T cell repertoires in COVID-19. Profiling relied on immunoSEQ multiplex PCR, and the TCRdb table lists in-frame clones only, not all of them. The table records 150,000 or so clones, around 80% of them present only once. Sequencing was carried out using peripheral blood. These receptor sequences come from a man aged 55 to 70 with active or convalescent COVID-19.

CDR3: CASSLTGFTDTQYF. CDR3 DNA sequence: TGTGCCAGCAGCCTGACAGGGTTCACAGATACGCAGTATTTT. The chain couples TRBV6-2 or TRBV6-3 to TRBJ2-3; TRBD1 aligns across 7 bases. V lost 6 bases and J lost 2; bases outside the gene matches: 5. The CDR3 is made up of 14 amino acids. The germline gives CDR1 MNHEY, CDR2 SVGEGT.

In the case of this clone: Additional DNA sequences in this sample encode the identical CDR3. The rearrangement uses TRBV5-4 and TRBJ2-7, with a weak D call TRBD2 (5 bases). Germline CDR1 SGHNT, CDR2 YYREEE (reference sequence). Trimming cost V 0 bases and J 2 bases, with 6 bases left between them. This CDR3 has 13 residues. The CDR3 reads CASSLAGTYEQYF. The CDR3 DNA is TGTGCCAGCAGCTTGGCCGGGACCTACGAGCAGTACTTC.

This rearrangement joins TRBV28 to TRBJ1-4; D is ambiguous. This CDR3 is 13 amino acids long. Trimming took 6 bases from V and 13 from J, leaving 18 bases between them. Germline loops: CDR1 MDHEN, CDR2 SYDVKM. The CDR3 sequence is CASSSEMTNGLFF. In DNA form, the CDR3 reads TGTGCCAGCAGCTCTGAAATGACAAATGGACTGTTTTTT.

J is TRBJ1-1 and V is TRBV6-6, with 9 bases lining up with TRBD1. This CDR3 is built from 13 residues. Looked up from germline, CDR1 is MNHNY and CDR2 is SVGAGI (reference sequence). J gave up 8 bases and V 5 bases, and 6 bases lay outside the gene matches. The CDR3 is CASSSTGGGEAFF. DNA for the CDR3: TGTGCCAGCAGTAGTACAGGGGGCGGGGAAGCTTTCTTT.

The chain links TRBV10-3 to TRBJ1-1, with D possibly being TRBD1 (5 bases). V was cut by 4 bases and J by 2 bases, with 8 bases left in between. CDR1 is ENHRY and CDR2 is SYGVKD in the germline V gene. The CDR3 loop spans 13 amino acids. The CDR3 is CAISVQENTEAFF. The CDR3 DNA reads TGTGCCATCAGTGTACAGGAAAACACTGAAGCTTTCTTT.

This chain links TRBV2 with TRBJ1-1, with D maybe TRBD1 (5 bases). CDR3 length: 12 amino acids. In germline, CDR1 is SNHLY, CDR2 FYNNEI. Trimming removed 7 bases at V and 1 base at J, with 7 bases between. The CDR3 loop is CASTRENTEAFF. CDR3 in DNA: TGTGCCAGCACCAGGGAGAACACTGAAGCTTTCTTT.

The chain joins TRBV7-9 to TRBJ2-6; a possible D gene is TRBD1 (5 bases). Deletions cut 5 bases from V and 2 bases from J, with 13 bases between. The germline V gene encodes CDR1 SEHNR and CDR2 FQNEAQ (reference sequence). There are 16 residues in the CDR3. The CDR3 reads CASSNYLGPGANVLTF. Written as DNA, the CDR3 is TGTGCCAGCAGCAACTATCTGGGGCCTGGGGCCAACGTCCTGACTTTC.

The chain couples TRBV19 to TRBJ2-5, with 10 bases that match TRBD2. The CDR3 sequence is 18 residues long. The V and J ends lost 5 bases and 2 bases, in that order; junction bases with no gene match: 14. Per germline, CDR1 LNHDA and CDR2 SQIVND (reference sequence). CDR3 sequence reads: CASSPPSGRAIRQETQYF. CDR3 sequence (DNA): TGTGCCAGTAGTCCCCCTAGCGGGAGAGCGATACGGCAAGAGACCCAGTACTTC. Full variable domain (rest looked up from reference TRBV19 and TRBJ2-5): DGGITQSPKYLFRKEGQNVTLSCEQNLNHDAMYWYRQDPGQGLRLIYYSQIVNDFQKGDIAEGYSVSREKKESFPLTVTSAQKNPTAFYLCASSPPSGRAIRQETQYFGPGTRLLVL.

The chain has TRBV9 and TRBJ2-7, with D possibly TRBD2 on 6 matching bases. Germline CDR1 is SGDLS and CDR2 is YYNGEE. With 4 bases removed from V and 0 bases from J, the gap between germline ends came to 14 bases. The CDR3 has 15 residues. The CDR3 sequence: CASSPTGTGSYEQYF. CDR3 DNA sequence: TGTGCCAGCAGCCCTACCGGGACTGGCTCCTACGAGCAGTACTTC.

This clone was counted between two and nine times. The chain uses TRBV6-5 and TRBJ1-4, with 7 bases fitting TRBD1. Trimming took 2 bases from V and 6 from J; bases not matched to a gene: 3. The CDR3 is made up of 14 amino acids. Germline V gives CDR1 MNHEY, CDR2 SVGAGI. The CDR3 here is CASSYRDRDEKLFF. As DNA, the CDR3 is TGTGCCAGCAGTTACCGCGACAGGGATGAAAAACTGTTTTTT.

The chain combines TRBV10-3 with TRBJ2-7; TRBD2 might be the D (5 bases). V gave up 6 bases and J gave up 3 bases, with 12 bases separating them. The V gene's germline CDR1 is ENHRY and CDR2 SYGVKD. The CDR3 length is 13 residues. DNA of the CDR3: TGTGCCATCAGGAGTGGGGAGCGCTACGAGCAGTACTTC. It codes for CAIRSGERYEQYF.

The gene calls are TRBV5-1 and TRBJ1-1; D is undetermined. Germline CDR1 reads SGHRS; CDR2 reads YFSETQ. Trimming took 6 bases from V and 0 from J, leaving 9 bases between them. The CDR3 totals 13 residues. CDR3 nucleotides: TGCGCCAGCATAGAGGGTGTGAACACTGAAGCTTTCTTT. This encodes CASIEGVNTEAFF.

The CDR3 DNA reads as TGTGCCAGCAGCTTAGAACCACACCTTGGTGAGCAGTTCTTC. Translated: CASSLEPHLGEQFF. The J gene is TRBJ2-1, the V gene TRBV11-3; D call uncertain. The length of the CDR3 is 14 residues. Germline lookup yields CDR1 SGHNT and CDR2 YENEEA. The V end lost 0 bases, the J end lost 9 bases, and 12 bases lay between the germline ends.

This sequence joins TRBV13 and TRBJ2-7, with a possible D match to TRBD2 (5 bases). CDR3 size: 13 residues. CDR1 and CDR2 (germline): PRHDT, FYEKMQ (reference sequence). The germline V and J ends were trimmed by 5 bases and 6 bases, with 14 bases remaining between them. CDR3 region: CASSTGMTSEQYF. CDR3 bases: TGTGCCAGCAGCACCGGGATGACGTCCGAGCAGTACTTC.

The chain carries TRBV4-1 and TRBJ2-7; D not certain. The CDR3 contains 14 residues. Germline V CDR1 and CDR2: MGHRA, YSYEKL. Trimming shortened V by 3 bases and J by 4 bases, and 13 bases separated the two germline ends. CDR3 sequence (DNA): TGCGCCAGCAGCCAGATCCGGGTCGGTTACGAGCAGTACTTC. Protein sequence: CASSQIRVGYEQYF.

This chain connects TRBV11-2 to TRBJ1-1; D gene unclear. Between the trimmed V and J ends, which lost 7 bases and 2 bases, there was a span of 17 bases. The germline V gene encodes CDR1 SGHAT and CDR2 FQNNGV. This CDR3 has 15 amino acids. CDR3 nucleotides: TGTGCCAGCACCCAACCACCCGACACCAACACTGAAGCTTTCTTT. This translates into CASTQPPDTNTEAFF.

The V call is TRBV6-5, the J call TRBJ2-6; D remains ambiguous. Germline V gene sequence: CDR1 MNHEY, CDR2 SVGAGI. The CDR3 covers 15 residues. Trimming removed 0 bases at V and 5 bases at J, with 8 bases between. CDR3 loop: CASSYSSARANVLTF. Here the CDR3 DNA reads TGTGCCAGCAGTTACTCGTCTGCTAGGGCCAACGTCCTGACTTTC.

This clone has a single count. This chain links TRBV19 with TRBJ2-1; 14 nucleotides match TRBD2. The V and J ends lost 6 bases and 1 base, in that order; junction bases with no gene match: 8. This CDR3 comprises 18 residues. In germline, CDR1 is LNHDA, CDR2 SQIVND (reference sequence). The CDR3, as DNA: TGTGCCAGTAGGCAGACTAGCGGGAGGGCCTGGTCCTACAATGAGCAGTTCTTC. It is translated as CASRQTSGRAWSYNEQFF.

The chain links TRBV7-2 to TRBJ1-3; maybe TRBD1 (6 bases). V gave up 8 bases and J gave up 0 bases, with 17 bases separating them. This CDR3 is built from 16 residues. The germline gives CDR1 SGHTA, CDR2 FQGNSA. The CDR3 sequence is CASGWGPFTSGNTIYF. CDR3 DNA sequence: TGTGCCAGCGGATGGGGGCCGTTCACCTCTGGAAACACCATATATTTT.

This sequence joins TRBV9 and TRBJ2-1, with a weak D call TRBD2 (6 bases). Per germline, CDR1 SGDLS and CDR2 YYNGEE. This CDR3 comprises 15 residues. V lost 0 bases and J 4 bases, leaving 11 bases between the germline ends. The CDR3 DNA reads as TGTGCCAGCAGCGTAGGTGGCGGGAATTACAATGAGCAGTTCTTC. Encoded protein: CASSVGGGNYNEQFF.

This clone was seen a handful of times. The chain is built from TRBV5-1 and TRBJ1-6, with D perhaps matching TRBD1 (5 bases). V lost 4 bases to trimming and J lost 10 bases, with 21 bases between them. Germline V CDR1 and CDR2: SGHRS, YFSETQ. The CDR3 contains 16 residues. In nucleotides, the CDR3 is TGCGCCAGCAGCCAGGGAAGATTGGCCGACCGGTCACCCCTCCACTTT. Translating it yields CASSQGRLADRSPLHF.

This chain joins TRBV18 and TRBJ2-2; no definite D call. Germline CDR1 is KGHSH and CDR2 is LQKENI. CDR3 size: 14 residues. Trimming cost V 3 bases and J 6 bases, with 11 bases left between them. The CDR3 spells CASSPNSFAGELFF. In DNA form, the CDR3 reads TGTGCCAGCTCACCTAACAGCTTCGCCGGGGAGCTGTTTTTT.

The chain links TRBV15 to TRBJ2-3; 7 nucleotides align to TRBD2. This CDR3 comprises 16 residues. Germline-derived CDR1 and CDR2 are LNHNV and YYDKDF (reference sequence). V shed 0 bases and J 8 bases; nucleotides not matched to a gene: 11. CDR3 amino acids: CATSRDSAGARGTQYF. The CDR3 DNA reads as TGTGCCACCAGCAGAGATTCGGCGGGAGCTCGAGGTACGCAGTATTTT.

The gene calls are TRBV7-2 and TRBJ2-1; maybe TRBD2 (6 bases). The CDR3 covers 14 residues. Germline assignment: CDR1 SGHTA and CDR2 FQGNSA. V shed 0 bases and J shed 9 bases, with 12 bases lying between them. CDR3 loop: CASSLAGGYGEQFF. The DNA for the CDR3 is TGTGCCAGCAGCTTAGCGGGAGGATACGGTGAGCAGTTCTTC.

The chain joins TRBV5-6 to TRBJ2-3; 7 positions match TRBD2. The germline V gene encodes CDR1 SGHDT and CDR2 YYEEEE. J was trimmed by 0 bases and V by 3 bases; bases with no gene match: 7. This CDR3 is 16 amino acids long. The CDR3 reads CASSWGPSGSTDTQYF. DNA for the CDR3: TGTGCCAGCAGCTGGGGACCTAGCGGTAGCACAGATACGCAGTATTTT.

This chain connects TRBV18 to TRBJ2-2, with TRBD1 matching 10 bases. J lost 3 bases, V lost 3 bases, and 4 bases had no gene match. CDR1 is KGHSH and CDR2 is LQKENI in the germline V gene. The CDR3 is made up of 16 amino acids. Here the CDR3 reads CASSPPDRGDTGELFF. The CDR3 DNA reads as TGTGCCAGCTCACCCCCGGACAGGGGGGACACCGGGGAGCTGTTTTTT.

Only a few counts were recorded for this clone. The rearrangement uses TRBV6-1 and TRBJ1-1; possibly TRBD1 for D (6 bases). CDR1 is MNHNS and CDR2 is SASEGT in the germline V gene. This CDR3 has 15 residues. Deletions cut 3 bases from V and 4 bases from J, with 15 bases between. The CDR3 DNA is TGTGCCAGCAGTGAGGTCCAGCAGGGGTCCACTGAAGCTTTCTTT. Amino acid sequence: CASSEVQQGSTEAFF.

The chain links TRBV5-1 to TRBJ2-6; D gene ambiguous. Trimming cost V 5 bases and J 2 bases, with 17 bases left between them. Germline V CDR1 and CDR2: SGHRS, YFSETQ. The CDR3 extends over 17 amino acids. The chain's CDR3 is CASSLAPSVPGANVLTF. The CDR3 nucleotides are TGCGCCAGCAGTCTCGCGCCATCCGTCCCTGGGGCCAACGTCCTGACTTTC.